The clone carrying this T cell receptor (beta chain) was seen at least ten times. This specimen comes from a study of T cells in Graves' hyperthyroidism and ophthalmopathy. The wider study: Blood was drawn when the patient was first diagnosed and still untreated.

Researchers amplified the TCR beta CDR3 regions from RNA transcripts. First-round RT-PCR of the TCR CDR3 relied on the HTBI primer set. TCRdb reprocessed the multiplex PCR reads via MiXCR and lists one record per CDR3 protein. The data contain fewer than 900,000 distinct CDR3 sequences, 16% of them singletons. The length of the CDR3 is 13 residues. Trimming took 0 bases from V and 5 from J, leaving 8 bases between them. Germline-derived CDR1 and CDR2 are SGHAT and FQNNGV. Sequencing used blood. The J gene is TRBJ2-7, the V gene TRBV11-2, with a tentative D call TRBD1 (5 bases). This sequence originates from a man younger than 30 with Graves' hyperthyroidism. As DNA, the CDR3 is TGTGCCAGCAGCTTAGATAAGGGGAACGAGCAGTACTTC. Amino acids: CASSLDKGNEQYF.